This T cell receptor (beta chain) emerged from a study of early T cells in non-severe SARS-CoV-2 infection. Findings and limits, study-wide: Comparison of clonotypes with VDJdb favored anti-spike CD8 responses while missing private and CD4 specificities.

V lost 4 bases to trimming and J lost 5 bases, with 14 bases between them. The germline gives CDR1 MGHRA, CDR2 YSYEKL. The CDR3 length is 14 residues. TCRdb re-called the 5' RACE reads with MiXCR, one entry per CDR3 protein. The sample contains some 61,000 distinct CDR3 sequences, less than 9.5% of which appear only once. This clonotype was counted between two and nine times. Its cognate antigen is unknown. The sequenced sample was whole blood, obtained at baseline. This chain joins TRBV4-1 and TRBJ2-5; D unclear. This sequence was found in an adult who was a healthcare worker with PCR-confirmed SARS-CoV-2 infection or an uninfected control (not recorded which). CDR3: CASSPSQRRETQYF. The DNA of the CDR3 is TGCGCCAGCAGCCCAAGTCAGAGACGGGAGACCCAGTACTTC.